The source of this T cell receptor beta chain is a study of regulatory T cells in long-lasting Graves disease. This clonotype has a count of ten or more. Its antigen is not known. Sample time point: newly diagnosed GD, antithyroid drugs for less than 3 months. Scientists built the TCR library using RNA that was extracted from PBMCs. Study outcomes and limitations: It was possible that the small sample size reduced accuracy. Thyroid tissue went unexamined; only peripheral blood was analyzed.

Trimming left V 5 bases short and J 6 bases short, with 19 bases between. The CDR3 consists of 15 residues. Germline V CDR1 and CDR2: LNHDA, SQIVND (reference sequence). Through Arm-PCR of CDR3 regions and iRepertoire HTBI primers, TCR beta libraries were built. TCRdb re-called the multiplex PCR reads through MiXCR, storing one row per CDR3 protein. Altogether approximately 300,000 distinct CDR3 sequences are present, 15% to 20% being singletons, with the ten largest covering about 36%. The chain couples TRBV19 to TRBJ1-1; D possibly corresponds to TRBD1 (5 bases). The TCR sequence derives from a female donor with Graves disease. The sequencing used peripheral blood mononuclear cells (PBMCs), collected at new diagnosis, from a patient treated with antithyroid drugs. The CDR3 DNA sequence: TGTGCCAGTAGTCCTAGGGGCCGGGTAGTACCTGAAGCTTTCTTT. It translates to CASSPRGRVVPEAFF. The variable domain in full, completed from reference TRBV19 and TRBJ1-1, reads DGGITQSPKYLFRKEGQNVTLSCEQNLNHDAMYWYRQDPGQGLRLIYYSQIVNDFQKGDIAEGYSVSREKKESFPLTVTSAQKNPTAFYLCASSPRGRVVPEAFFGQGTRLTVV.